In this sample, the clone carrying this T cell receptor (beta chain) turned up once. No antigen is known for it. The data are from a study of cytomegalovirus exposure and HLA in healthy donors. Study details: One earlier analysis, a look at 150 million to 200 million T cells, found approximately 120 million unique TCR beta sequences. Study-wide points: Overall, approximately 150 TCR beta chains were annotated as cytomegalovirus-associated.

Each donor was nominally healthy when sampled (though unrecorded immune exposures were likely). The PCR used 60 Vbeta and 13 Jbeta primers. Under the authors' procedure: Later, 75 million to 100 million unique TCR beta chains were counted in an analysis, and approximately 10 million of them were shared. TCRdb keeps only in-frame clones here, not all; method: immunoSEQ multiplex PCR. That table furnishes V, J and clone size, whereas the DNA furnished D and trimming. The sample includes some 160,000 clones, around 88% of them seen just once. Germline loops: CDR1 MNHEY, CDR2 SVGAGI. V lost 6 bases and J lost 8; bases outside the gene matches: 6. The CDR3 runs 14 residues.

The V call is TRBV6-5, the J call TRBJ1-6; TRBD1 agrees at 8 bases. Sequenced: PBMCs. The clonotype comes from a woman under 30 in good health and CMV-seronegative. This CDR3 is CASSRQGSDSPLHF. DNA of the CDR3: TGTGCCAGCAGCAGACAGGGGTCGGATTCACCCCTCCACTTT.